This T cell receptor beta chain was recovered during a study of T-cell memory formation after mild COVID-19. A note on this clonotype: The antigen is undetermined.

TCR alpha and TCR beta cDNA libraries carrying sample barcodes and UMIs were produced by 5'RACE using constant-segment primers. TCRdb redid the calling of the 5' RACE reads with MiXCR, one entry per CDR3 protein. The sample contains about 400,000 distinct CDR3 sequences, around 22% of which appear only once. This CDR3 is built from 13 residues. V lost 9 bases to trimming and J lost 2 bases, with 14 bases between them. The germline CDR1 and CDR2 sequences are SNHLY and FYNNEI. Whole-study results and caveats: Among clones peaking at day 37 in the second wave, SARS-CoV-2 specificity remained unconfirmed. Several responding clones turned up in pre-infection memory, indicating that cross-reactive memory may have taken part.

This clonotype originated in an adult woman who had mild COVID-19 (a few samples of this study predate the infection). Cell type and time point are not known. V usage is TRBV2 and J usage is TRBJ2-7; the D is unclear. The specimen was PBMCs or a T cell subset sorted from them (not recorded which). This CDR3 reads CASKPEKTYEQYF. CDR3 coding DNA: TGTGCCAGTAAACCGGAGAAGACCTACGAGCAGTACTTC.